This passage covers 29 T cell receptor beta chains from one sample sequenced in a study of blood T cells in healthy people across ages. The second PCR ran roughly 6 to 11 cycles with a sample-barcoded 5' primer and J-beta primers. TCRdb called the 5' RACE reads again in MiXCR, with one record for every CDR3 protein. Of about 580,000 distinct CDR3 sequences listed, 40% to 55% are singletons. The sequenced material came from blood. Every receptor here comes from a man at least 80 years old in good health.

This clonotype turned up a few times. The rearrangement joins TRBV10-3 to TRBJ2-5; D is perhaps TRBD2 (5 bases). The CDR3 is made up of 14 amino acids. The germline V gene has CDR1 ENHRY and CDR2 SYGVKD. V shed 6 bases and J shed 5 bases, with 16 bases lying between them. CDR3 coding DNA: TGTGCCATCAGAGCGGTTGCCGACCGGGAGACCCAGTACTTC. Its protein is CAIRAVADRETQYF.

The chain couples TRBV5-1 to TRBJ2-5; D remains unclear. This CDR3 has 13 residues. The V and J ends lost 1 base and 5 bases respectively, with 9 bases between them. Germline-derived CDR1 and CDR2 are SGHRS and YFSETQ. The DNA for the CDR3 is TGCGCCAGCAGCTTGTCTTATTGGGAGACCCAGTACTTC. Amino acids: CASSLSYWETQYF.

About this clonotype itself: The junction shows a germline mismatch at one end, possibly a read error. The CDR3 sequence is CASSLGGSQGTQYF. The CDR3 DNA reads as TGTGCCAGCAGCTTGGGGGGGAGCCAAGGGACCCAGTACTTC. The chain combines TRBV5-4 with TRBJ2-7, with D possibly being TRBD1 or TRBD2 (5 bases each). The end of the DNA is better explained by TRBJ2-5, so the J call may be wrong. Germline V gene data show CDR1 as SGHNT and CDR2 as YYREEE (reference sequence). The CDR3 spans 14 residues.

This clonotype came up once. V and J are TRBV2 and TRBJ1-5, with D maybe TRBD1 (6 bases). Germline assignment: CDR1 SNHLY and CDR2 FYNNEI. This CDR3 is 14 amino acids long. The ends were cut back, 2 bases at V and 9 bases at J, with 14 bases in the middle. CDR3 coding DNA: TGTGCCAGCAGTGAAAGGGGGACCGACTCGCCCCAGCATTTT. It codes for CASSERGTDSPQHF.

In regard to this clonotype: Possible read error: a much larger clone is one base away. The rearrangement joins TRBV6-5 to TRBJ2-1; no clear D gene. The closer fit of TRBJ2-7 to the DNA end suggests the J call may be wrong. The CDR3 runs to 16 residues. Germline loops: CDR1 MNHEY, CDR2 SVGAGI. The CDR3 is CASSYRQSSSYNEQYF. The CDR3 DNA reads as TGTGCCAGCAGTTACCGCCAGTCGAGCTCCTACAATGAGCAGTACTTC.

In nucleotides, the CDR3 is TGTGCCAGCAGCGTTACGTCGAGAGGGGAGCTGTTTTTT. Its translation: CASSVTSRGELFF. The chain combines TRBV9 with TRBJ2-2, with D unclear. The CDR3 is made up of 13 amino acids. Trimming stripped 2 bases from V and 8 bases from J, with 10 bases between. From germline, CDR1 is SGDLS and CDR2 YYNGEE.

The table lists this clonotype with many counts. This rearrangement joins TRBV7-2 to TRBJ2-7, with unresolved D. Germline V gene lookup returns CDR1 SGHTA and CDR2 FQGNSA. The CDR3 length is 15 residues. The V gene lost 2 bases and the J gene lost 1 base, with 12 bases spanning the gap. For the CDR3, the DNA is TGTGCCAGCAGCTTACAAGGCCGCCGATCCTACGAGCAGTACTTC. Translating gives CASSLQGRRSYEQYF.

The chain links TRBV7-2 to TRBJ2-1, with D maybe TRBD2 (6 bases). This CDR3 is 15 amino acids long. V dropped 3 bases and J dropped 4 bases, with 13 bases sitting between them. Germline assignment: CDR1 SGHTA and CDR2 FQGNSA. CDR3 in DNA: TGTGCCAGCAGCTTCTGGCCGGGACTTTACAATGAGCAGTTCTTC. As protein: CASSFWPGLYNEQFF.

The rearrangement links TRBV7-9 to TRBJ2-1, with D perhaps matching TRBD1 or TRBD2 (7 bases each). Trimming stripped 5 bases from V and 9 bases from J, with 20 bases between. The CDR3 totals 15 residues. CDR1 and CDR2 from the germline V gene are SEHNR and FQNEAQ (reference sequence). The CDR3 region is CASSRATTGEGEQFF. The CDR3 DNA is TGTGCCAGCAGCCGCGCCACTACAGGGGAGGGTGAGCAGTTCTTC.

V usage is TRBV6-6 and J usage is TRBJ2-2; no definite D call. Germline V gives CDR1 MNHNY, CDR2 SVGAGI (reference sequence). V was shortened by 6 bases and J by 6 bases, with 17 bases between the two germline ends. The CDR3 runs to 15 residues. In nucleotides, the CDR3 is TGTGCCAGCAGGGGCTCCCTCACTACATCCGGGGAGCTGTTTTTT. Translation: CASRGSLTTSGELFF.

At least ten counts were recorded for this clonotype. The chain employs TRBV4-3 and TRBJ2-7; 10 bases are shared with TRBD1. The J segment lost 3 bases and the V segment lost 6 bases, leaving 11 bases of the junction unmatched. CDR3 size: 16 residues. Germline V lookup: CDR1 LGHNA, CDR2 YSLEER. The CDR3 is CASSYSGTGESYEQYF. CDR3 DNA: TGCGCCAGCAGTTACTCCGGGACAGGGGAAAGCTACGAGCAGTACTTC.

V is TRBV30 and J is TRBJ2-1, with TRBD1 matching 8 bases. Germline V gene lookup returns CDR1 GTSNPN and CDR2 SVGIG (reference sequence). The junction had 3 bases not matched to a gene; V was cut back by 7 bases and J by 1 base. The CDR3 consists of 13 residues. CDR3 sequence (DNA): TGTGCCTCGGACAGGGCTTCCTACAATGAGCAGTTCTTC. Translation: CASDRASYNEQFF.

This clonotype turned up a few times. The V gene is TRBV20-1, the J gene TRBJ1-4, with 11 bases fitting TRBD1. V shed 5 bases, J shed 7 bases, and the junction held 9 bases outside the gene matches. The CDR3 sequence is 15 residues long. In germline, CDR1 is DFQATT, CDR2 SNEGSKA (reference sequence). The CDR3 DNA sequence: TGCAGTGCTTATTTCCCGGGACAGGGGGGTGAAAAACTGTTTTTT. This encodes CSAYFPGQGGEKLFF.

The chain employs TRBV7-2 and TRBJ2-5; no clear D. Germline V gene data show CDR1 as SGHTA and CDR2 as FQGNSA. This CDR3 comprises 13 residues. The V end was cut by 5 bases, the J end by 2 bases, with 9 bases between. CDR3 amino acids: CASSPPTQETQYF. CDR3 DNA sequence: TGTGCCAGCAGCCCGCCTACACAAGAGACCCAGTACTTC.

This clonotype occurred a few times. The chain's CDR3 is CASSSQGGGYTF. The CDR3 coding sequence is TGTGCCAGCAGTTCACAGGGGGGCGGCTACACCTTC. The genes are TRBV27 and TRBJ1-2, with 8 bases matching TRBD1. CDR3 length: 12 residues. Germline CDR1 and CDR2: MNHEY and SMNVEV (reference sequence). Losses at the gene ends were 4 bases for V and 8 bases for J; bases not matched to a gene: 3.

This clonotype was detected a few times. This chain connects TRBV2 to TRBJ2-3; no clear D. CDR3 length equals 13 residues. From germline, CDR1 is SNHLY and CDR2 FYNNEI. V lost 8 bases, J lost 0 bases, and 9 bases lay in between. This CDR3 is CASVDGSTDTQYF. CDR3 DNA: TGTGCCAGCGTAGACGGTAGCACAGATACGCAGTATTTT.

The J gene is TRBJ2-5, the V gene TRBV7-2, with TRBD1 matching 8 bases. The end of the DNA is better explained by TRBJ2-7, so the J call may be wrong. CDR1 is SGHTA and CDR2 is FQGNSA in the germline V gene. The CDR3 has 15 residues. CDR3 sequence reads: CASSLRTGNGIEQYF. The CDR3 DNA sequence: TGTGCCAGCAGCCTCCGGACAGGGAACGGTATCGAGCAGTACTTC.

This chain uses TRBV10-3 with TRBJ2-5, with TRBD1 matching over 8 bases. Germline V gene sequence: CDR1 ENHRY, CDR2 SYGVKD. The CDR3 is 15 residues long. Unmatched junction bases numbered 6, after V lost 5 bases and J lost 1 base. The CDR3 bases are TGTGCCATCAGTACCCCCACAGGGGGCCAAGAGACCCAGTACTTC. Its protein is CAISTPTGGQETQYF.

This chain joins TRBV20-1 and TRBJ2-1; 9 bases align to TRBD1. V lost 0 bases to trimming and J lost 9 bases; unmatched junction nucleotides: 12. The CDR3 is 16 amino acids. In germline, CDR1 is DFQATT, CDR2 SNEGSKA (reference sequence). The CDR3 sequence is CSARDKGTGNLGEQFF. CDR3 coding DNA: TGCAGTGCTAGAGATAAGGGGACAGGGAACCTAGGTGAGCAGTTCTTC.

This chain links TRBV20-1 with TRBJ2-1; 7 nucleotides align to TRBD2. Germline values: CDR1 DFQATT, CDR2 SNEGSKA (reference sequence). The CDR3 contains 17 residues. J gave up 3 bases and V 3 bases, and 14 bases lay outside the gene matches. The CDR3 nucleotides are TGCAGTGCTAGGAATTACCGGTATAGCGGGCTCTACAATGAGCAGTTCTTC. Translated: CSARNYRYSGLYNEQFF.

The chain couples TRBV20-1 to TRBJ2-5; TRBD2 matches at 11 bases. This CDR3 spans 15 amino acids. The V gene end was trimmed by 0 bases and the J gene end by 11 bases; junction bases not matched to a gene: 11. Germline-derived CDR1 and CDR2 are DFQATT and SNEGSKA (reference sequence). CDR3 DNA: TGCAGTGCTAGAGAGGATAGCGGGGGGGCAGATGAGCAGTACTTC. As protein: CSAREDSGGADEQYF.

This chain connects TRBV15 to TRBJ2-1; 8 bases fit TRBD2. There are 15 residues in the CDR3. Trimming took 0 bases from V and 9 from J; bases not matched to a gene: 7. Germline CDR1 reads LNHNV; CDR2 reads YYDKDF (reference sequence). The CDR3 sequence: CATSRDRRLAGEQFF. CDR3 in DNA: TGTGCCACCAGCAGAGACAGAAGGCTAGCGGGTGAGCAGTTCTTC.

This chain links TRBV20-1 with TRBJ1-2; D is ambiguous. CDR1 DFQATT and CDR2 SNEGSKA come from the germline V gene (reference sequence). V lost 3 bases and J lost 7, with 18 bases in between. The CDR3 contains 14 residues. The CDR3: CSASDAHILPGYTF. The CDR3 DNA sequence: TGCAGTGCTAGTGATGCTCACATTCTCCCTGGCTACACCTTC.

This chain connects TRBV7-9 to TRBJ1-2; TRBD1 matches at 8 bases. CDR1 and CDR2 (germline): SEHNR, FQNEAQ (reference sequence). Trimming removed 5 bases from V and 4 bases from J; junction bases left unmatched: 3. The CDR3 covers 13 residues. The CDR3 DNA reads TGTGCCAGCAGCCCAGGGGGCCGCTATGGCTACACCTTC. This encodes CASSPGGRYGYTF.

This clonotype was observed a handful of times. CDR3 DNA sequence: TGCAGTGCTAGCCACCATTCGGGTAGCAATCAGCCCCAGCATTTT. Amino acids: CSASHHSGSNQPQHF. V usage is TRBV20-1 and J usage is TRBJ1-5; no clear D. Germline V gene lookup returns CDR1 DFQATT and CDR2 SNEGSKA (reference sequence). The CDR3 sequence is 15 residues long. Trimming took 3 bases from V and 0 from J, leaving 12 bases between them.

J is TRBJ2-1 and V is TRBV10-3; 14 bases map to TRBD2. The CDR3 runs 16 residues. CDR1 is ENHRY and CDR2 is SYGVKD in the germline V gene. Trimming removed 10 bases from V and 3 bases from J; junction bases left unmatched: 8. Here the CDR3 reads CATQGTSGGDYNEQFF. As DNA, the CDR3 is TGTGCCACCCAGGGGACTAGCGGGGGTGACTACAATGAGCAGTTCTTC.

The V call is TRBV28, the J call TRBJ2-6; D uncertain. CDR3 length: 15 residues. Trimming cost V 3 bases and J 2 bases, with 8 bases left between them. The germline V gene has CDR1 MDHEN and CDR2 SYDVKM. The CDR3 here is CASSLLGPGANVLTF. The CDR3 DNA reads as TGTGCCAGCAGTTTGTTAGGGCCTGGGGCCAACGTCCTGACTTTC.

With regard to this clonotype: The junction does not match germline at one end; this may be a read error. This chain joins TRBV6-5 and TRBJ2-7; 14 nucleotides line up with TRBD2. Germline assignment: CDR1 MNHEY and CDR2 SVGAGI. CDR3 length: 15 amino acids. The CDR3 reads CASSRTSGRSNERYF. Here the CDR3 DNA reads TGTGCCAGCAGCCGGACTAGCGGGAGGAGCAATGAGCGGTACTTC.

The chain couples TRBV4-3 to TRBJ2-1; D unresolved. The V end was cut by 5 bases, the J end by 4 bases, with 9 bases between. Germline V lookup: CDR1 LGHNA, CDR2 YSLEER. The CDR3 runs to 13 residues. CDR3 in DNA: TGCGCCAGCAGCGAGGACGGTTACAATGAGCAGTTCTTC. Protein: CASSEDGYNEQFF.